This T cell receptor (beta chain) came from a study of T cell repertoires in urothelial bladder cancer. Whole-study context: Of 12 resected lesions, a few were cT2 or greater. Study-wide results and caveats: Benign specimens held more T cells than urothelial carcinoma specimens. Carcinoma specimens had median approximately 2.1% tumor infiltrating lymphocytes, benign around 12%. A single clone reached about 2% in benign versus up to about 17% in carcinoma.

The CDR3 covers 11 residues. The V end lost 7 bases, the J end lost 6 bases, and 6 bases lay between the germline ends. The germline V gene encodes CDR1 SNHLY and CDR2 FYNNEI. TCRdb's copy holds only in-frame clones and misses some; the assay was immunoSEQ multiplex PCR. Of about 13,000 clones listed, just over 65% are singletons. In regard to this clone: Its antigen is not known.

Sequencing used tumor-infiltrating cells from bladder cancer. This rearrangement joins TRBV2 to TRBJ1-4; D unclear. This receptor was identified in a human donor with urothelial carcinoma. The CDR3, as DNA: TGTGCCAGCAAGGGAGATGAAAAACTGTTTTTT. As protein: CASKGDEKLFF.